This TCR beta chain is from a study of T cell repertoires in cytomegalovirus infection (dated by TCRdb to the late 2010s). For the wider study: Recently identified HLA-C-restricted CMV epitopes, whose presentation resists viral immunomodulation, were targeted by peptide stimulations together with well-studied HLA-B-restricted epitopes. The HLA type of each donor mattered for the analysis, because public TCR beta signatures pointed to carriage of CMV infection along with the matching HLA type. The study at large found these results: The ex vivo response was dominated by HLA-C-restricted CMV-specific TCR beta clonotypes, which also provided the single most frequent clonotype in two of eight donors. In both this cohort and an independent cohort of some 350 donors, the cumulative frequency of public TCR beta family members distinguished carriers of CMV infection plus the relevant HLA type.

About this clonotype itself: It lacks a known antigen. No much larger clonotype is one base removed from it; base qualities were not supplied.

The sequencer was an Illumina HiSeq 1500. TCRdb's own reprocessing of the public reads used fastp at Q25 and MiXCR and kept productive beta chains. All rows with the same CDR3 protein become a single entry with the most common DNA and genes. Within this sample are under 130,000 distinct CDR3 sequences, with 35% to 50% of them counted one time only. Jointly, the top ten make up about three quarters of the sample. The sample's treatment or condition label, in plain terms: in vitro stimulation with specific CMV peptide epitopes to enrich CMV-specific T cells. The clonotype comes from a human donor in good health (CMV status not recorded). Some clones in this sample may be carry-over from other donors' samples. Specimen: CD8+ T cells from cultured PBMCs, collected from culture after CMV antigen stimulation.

The CDR3 region: CSARDLAGNIYGYTF. The bases are TGCAGTGCTAGAGATTTGGCAGGGAATATCTATGGCTACACCTTC. Rearrangement joined TRBV20-1 to TRBJ1-2, with a tentative D gene TRBD1 over 5 matching bases. CDR1 and CDR2 are drawn from the germline V gene (reference sequence): DFQATT, SNEGSKA. The CDR3 holds 15 amino acids from the cysteine to the phenylalanine. The entry retains the CDR3 DNA only, 45 bases that are in frame from base 1. The germline ends are 15 bases apart after V is trimmed by 0 bases and J by 4 bases.